This T cell receptor beta chain came from a study of blood T cells in healthy people across ages. As for the study in general: When template switching was applied, about one barcoded beta molecule was captured per two T cells.

CDR3 length: 13 amino acids. Remarks on this clonotype: What it binds is not known.

Study-level points and caveats: Donors of long life had a larger count of naive CD4+ cells and greater diversity than aged donors. The authors considered diversity estimates from one million T cells to be underestimates.

Primed by a sample-barcoded 5' primer and a J-beta primer mix, a second PCR proceeded for roughly 6 to 12 cycles. Each CDR3 protein gets one entry after TCRdb re-called the 5' RACE reads with MiXCR. The sample consists of 750,000 or so distinct CDR3 sequences, roughly 25% of them appearing once. This same sample was also taken into another study, of T cells of mothers and their children. Per that paper: There were over 9.5 million TCR beta CDR3 reads from each mother and approximately 2.9 million from each child.

The chain is built from TRBV21-1 and TRBJ2-7. TRBV21-1 is a listed pseudogene. The TCR originated in a boy aged 5-17 years in good health. Sequencing used blood. Here the CDR3 reads CASSKEVGSEQYF. In nucleotides, the CDR3 is TGTGCCAGCAGCAAAGAGGTCGGAAGCGAGCAGTACTTC.